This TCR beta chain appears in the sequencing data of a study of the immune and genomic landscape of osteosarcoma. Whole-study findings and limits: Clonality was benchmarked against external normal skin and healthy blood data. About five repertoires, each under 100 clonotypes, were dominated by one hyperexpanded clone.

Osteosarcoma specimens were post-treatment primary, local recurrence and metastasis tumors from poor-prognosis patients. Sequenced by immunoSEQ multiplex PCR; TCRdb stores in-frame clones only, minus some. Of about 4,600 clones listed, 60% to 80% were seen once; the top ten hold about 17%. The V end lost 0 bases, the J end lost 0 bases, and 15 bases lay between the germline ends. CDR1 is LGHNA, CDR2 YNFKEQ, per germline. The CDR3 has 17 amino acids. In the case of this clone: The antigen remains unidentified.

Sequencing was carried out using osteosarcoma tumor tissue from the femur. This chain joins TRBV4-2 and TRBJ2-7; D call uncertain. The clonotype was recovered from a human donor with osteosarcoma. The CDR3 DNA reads TGTGCCAGCAGCCAAGATCCCAGCGAGGCGAACTCCTACGAGCAGTACTTC. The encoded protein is CASSQDPSEANSYEQYF.